The 10 T cell receptor beta chains listed next were all sequenced from one sample in a study of immune cell composition in non-small cell lung cancer. The data were produced by immunoSEQ multiplex PCR, yet TCRdb's version contains in-frame clones alone and is incomplete. The repertoire holds 14,000 to 15,000 clones, roughly 69% seen once, with 7.5% in the top ten. Sequenced: lung tumor tissue. The receptors stem from a human donor with non-small cell lung cancer.

This chain links TRBV6-1 with TRBJ1-4, with D maybe TRBD1 (6 bases). The CDR3 contains 13 residues. From germline, CDR1 is MNHNS and CDR2 SASEGT. Between the trimmed V and J ends, which lost 4 bases and 3 bases, there was a span of 6 bases. CDR3 in DNA: TGTGCCAGCAGTGGGACAGCTAATGAAAAACTGTTTTTT. Protein: CASSGTANEKLFF.

This clone occurred a few times. The genes are TRBV19 and TRBJ2-2, with 7 positions matching TRBD1. The CDR3 runs to 15 residues. V was clipped by 8 bases and J by 3 bases; unmatched bases: 9. Germline CDR1 and CDR2: LNHDA and SQIVND (reference sequence). The CDR3 sequence: CASSIGTDYTGELFF. The DNA for the CDR3 is TGTGCCAGTTCCATCGGGACAGACTACACCGGGGAGCTGTTTTTT.

The gene calls are TRBV18 and TRBJ1-2; the D is unclear. The CDR3 totals 15 residues. Deletions cut 2 bases from V and 7 bases from J, with 17 bases between. Germline V gene data show CDR1 as KGHSH and CDR2 as LQKENI. DNA for the CDR3: TGTGCCAGCTCACCAAATGAACGAGGGATGGGTGGCTACACCTTC. This sequence encodes CASSPNERGMGGYTF. The variable domain in full, with the rest retrieved from reference TRBV18 and TRBJ1-2, is NAGVMQNPRHLVRRRGQEARLRCSPMKGHSHVYWYRQLPEEGLKFMVYLQKENIIDESGMPKERFSAEFPKEGPSILRIQQVVRGDSAAYFCASSPNERGMGGYTFGSGTRLTVV.

The chain carries TRBV5-1 and TRBJ2-1; a weak D match, TRBD2 (6 bases). V gave up 10 bases and J gave up 2 bases, with 13 bases separating them. The CDR3 covers 13 residues. Looked up from germline, CDR1 is SGHRS and CDR2 is YFSETQ. The CDR3 region is CASHGGAYNEQFF. The CDR3 nucleotides are TGCGCCTCCCACGGGGGAGCCTACAATGAGCAGTTCTTC. The full variable domain, completed using reference TRBV5-1 and TRBJ2-1, is KAGVTQTPRYLIKTRGQQVTLSCSPISGHRSVSWYQQTPGQGLQFLFEYFSETQRNKGNFPGRFSGRQFSNSRSEMNVSTLELGDSALYLCASHGGAYNEQFFGPGTRLTVL.

The rearrangement joins TRBV11-2 to TRBJ1-2, with D tentatively TRBD1 (6 bases). This CDR3 region has 15 residues. Trimming pared 3 bases from V and 8 bases from J, leaving 19 bases between. Germline-derived CDR1 and CDR2 are SGHAT and FQNNGV. The CDR3 sequence is CASSFSNGQLVGYTF. The CDR3 region has the DNA TGTGCCAGCAGCTTCTCAAATGGACAGCTAGTCGGCTACACCTTC. Full variable domain (missing parts from reference TRBV11-2 and TRBJ1-2): EAGVAQSPRYKIIEKRQSVAFWCNPISGHATLYWYQQILGQGPKLLIQFQNNGVVDDSQLPKDRFSAERLKGVDSTLKIQPAKLEDSAVYLCASSFSNGQLVGYTFGSGTRLTVV.

There are a few counts of this clone. The rearrangement joins TRBV7-2 to TRBJ1-3, with D unclear. This CDR3 has 14 amino acids. The germline V gene encodes CDR1 SGHTA and CDR2 FQGNSA. With 8 bases removed from V and 0 bases from J, the gap between germline ends came to 11 bases. The CDR3 nucleotides are TGTGCCAGCGGAGAGGGTAGCTCTGGAAACACCATATATTTT. Residues: CASGEGSSGNTIYF.

This clone occurred a few times. The rearrangement links TRBV19 to TRBJ1-1; 8 positions match TRBD1. CDR1 is LNHDA, CDR2 SQIVND, per germline (reference sequence). V trimming: 10 bases; J trimming: 7 bases; junction bases outside the gene matches: 14. The CDR3 loop spans 14 amino acids. The DNA for the CDR3 is TGTGCCACCAACCGACAGGGGAGCCCCCATGAAGCTTTCTTT. As protein: CATNRQGSPHEAFF.

This chain joins TRBV5-4 and TRBJ2-1, with 7 bases fitting TRBD2. Germline trimming cut 4 bases from V and 1 base from J; bases unmatched to any gene: 5. Germline values: CDR1 SGHNT, CDR2 YYREEE (reference sequence). The CDR3 length is 15 residues. The CDR3 DNA follows: TGTGCCAGCAGCACCCCTAGCGGATCCTACAATGAGCAGTTCTTC. This translates into CASSTPSGSYNEQFF.

The rearrangement joins TRBV19 to TRBJ1-1, with 9 positions matching TRBD1. The CDR3 has 19 residues. Germline CDR1 reads LNHDA; CDR2 reads SQIVND (reference sequence). V was pared by 3 bases and J by 1 base, with 15 bases of the junction left unmatched. DNA for the CDR3: TGTGCCAGTAGTATGGGAGTATATTCAACAGGGGGCAGGAACACTGAAGCTTTCTTT. It encodes CASSMGVYSTGGRNTEAFF.

This chain connects TRBV19 to TRBJ1-2; TRBD1 matches at 7 bases. CDR1 is LNHDA and CDR2 is SQIVND in the germline V gene (reference sequence). V shed 1 base and J 8 bases; nucleotides not matched to a gene: 16. CDR3 length equals 17 residues. The CDR3 protein is CASSIAPLRRGRRGYTF. In DNA form, the CDR3 reads TGTGCCAGTAGTATAGCCCCTTTGAGGAGGGGGCGTCGCGGCTACACCTTC.